Shown below are 14 T cell receptor beta chains from a single sample sequenced in a study of T cells in narcolepsy. This table comes from immunoSEQ multiplex PCR, and its TCRdb copy is limited to in-frame clones, with some not included. This table has tens of thousands of clones, over 80% appearing once. Source material: CD45RA- memory CD4+ T cells from PBMCs. The source of these receptors is a human donor with narcolepsy.

This clone was seen a few times. The J gene is TRBJ2-5, the V gene TRBV5-6; 7 nucleotides agree with TRBD2. Germline V gene sequence: CDR1 SGHDT, CDR2 YYEEEE. V was pared by 4 bases and J by 5 bases, with 8 bases of the junction left unmatched. CDR3 length: 14 residues. This CDR3 reads CASSPGGRGETQYF. In DNA form, the CDR3 reads TGTGCCAGCAGCCCCGGGGGGAGAGGGGAGACCCAGTACTTC.

V is TRBV7-2 and J is TRBJ2-1, with 11 bases matching TRBD2. The length of the CDR3 is 19 residues. From germline, CDR1 is SGHTA and CDR2 FQGNSA. V trimming: 3 bases; J trimming: 0 bases; junction bases outside the gene matches: 10. The CDR3 nucleotides read TGTGCCAGCAGCTTCACTAGCGGGGGCCTTTTAAGCTCCTACAATGAGCAGTTCTTC. It specifies CASSFTSGGLLSSYNEQFF. The full variable domain, its missing parts supplied by reference TRBV7-2 and TRBJ2-1, is GAGVSQSPSNKVTEKGKDVELRCDPISGHTALYWYRQSLGQGLEFLIYFQGNSAPDKSGLPSDRFSAERTGGSVSTLTIQRTQQEDSAVYLCASSFTSGGLLSSYNEQFFGPGTRLTVL.

The chain carries TRBV4-2 and TRBJ2-1; perhaps TRBD2 as D (6 bases). Per germline, CDR1 LGHNA and CDR2 YNFKEQ. The length of the CDR3 is 16 residues. The V and J ends lost 2 bases and 3 bases respectively, with 14 bases between them. CDR3 nucleotide sequence: TGTGCCAGCAGCCAAACGGGACTTGACATCTACAATGAGCAGTTCTTC. Encoded protein: CASSQTGLDIYNEQFF.

The CDR3 nucleotides are TGTGCCAGCAGCGTGCGGACTAGCGGGGAGCAAGAGACCCAGTACTTC. Protein sequence: CASSVRTSGEQETQYF. The rearrangement joins TRBV9 to TRBJ2-5, with 12 bases matching TRBD2. Germline V gene lookup returns CDR1 SGDLS and CDR2 YYNGEE. CDR3 length: 16 amino acids. Trimming removed 2 bases from V and 2 bases from J; junction bases left unmatched: 4.

This chain connects TRBV5-1 to TRBJ1-2; TRBD1 aligns across 9 bases. CDR3 length: 14 residues. V trimming: 5 bases; J trimming: 12 bases; junction bases outside the gene matches: 14. Germline V gives CDR1 SGHRS, CDR2 YFSETQ. CDR3 protein: CASRENPGQGTNTF. As DNA, the CDR3 is TGCGCCAGCAGAGAAAACCCGGGACAGGGCACAAACACCTTC.

The chain employs TRBV21-1 and TRBJ2-5. TRBV21-1 is labeled a pseudogene. The CDR3 runs 14 residues. CDR3 in DNA: TGTGCCAGCAGCAAAGCAGGCAGGGACGAGACCCAGTACTTC. This gives the protein CASSKAGRDETQYF.

The chain combines TRBV15 with TRBJ2-7, with no clear D. The CDR3 is made up of 16 amino acids. Trimming pared 3 bases from V and 2 bases from J, leaving 17 bases between. Germline CDR1 is LNHNV and CDR2 is YYDKDF (reference sequence). The DNA for the CDR3 is TGTGCCACCAGCAGCCCGCCGGGCAGGACCCCCTACGAGCAGTACTTC. It specifies CATSSPPGRTPYEQYF.

The chain joins TRBV7-2 to TRBJ1-1; 9 bases fit TRBD1. The V and J ends lost 3 bases and 4 bases, in that order; junction bases with no gene match: 6. There are 15 residues in the CDR3. In germline, CDR1 is SGHTA, CDR2 FQGNSA. The CDR3 nucleotides are TGTGCCAGCAGCTTCGGGACAGGGCGATTCACTGAAGCTTTCTTT. Translating gives CASSFGTGRFTEAFF.

V gene TRBV5-4 combines with J gene TRBJ2-1, with 10 bases identical to TRBD2. V lost 4 bases to trimming and J lost 6 bases; unmatched junction nucleotides: 10. Looked up from germline, CDR1 is SGHNT and CDR2 is YYREEE (reference sequence). The CDR3 sequence is 16 residues long. The DNA of the CDR3 is TGTGCCAGCAGCCAAGGAGCTAGCGGGGGAGGCAATGAGCAGTTCTTC. It specifies CASSQGASGGGNEQFF.

This clone was seen a handful of times. V usage is TRBV6-5 and J usage is TRBJ1-2, with 10 bases lining up with TRBD1. The V segment lost 2 bases and the J segment 7 bases; nucleotides outside the gene matches: 7. Germline V gene sequence: CDR1 MNHEY, CDR2 SVGAGI. The CDR3 runs 15 residues. CDR3 DNA: TGTGCCAGCAGTTACACCGGGACAGGGGAGTCTGGCTACACCTTC. The encoded protein is CASSYTGTGESGYTF.

As regards this clone: The sample contains more than one DNA sequence encoding this CDR3. This chain connects TRBV5-5 to TRBJ2-1, with D possibly being TRBD1 (6 bases). The germline gives CDR1 SGHKS, CDR2 YYEKEE (reference sequence). V lost 0 bases to trimming and J lost 0 bases, with 7 bases between them. This CDR3 has 15 amino acids. The CDR3 protein is CASSLDRVSYNEQFF. The CDR3 bases are TGTGCCAGCAGCTTGGACAGGGTCTCCTACAATGAGCAGTTCTTC.

V and J are TRBV28 and TRBJ1-4; D uncertain. The length of the CDR3 is 15 residues. Germline V gene lookup returns CDR1 MDHEN and CDR2 SYDVKM. Trimming removed 5 bases from V and 7 bases from J, with 17 bases in between. For the CDR3, the DNA is TGTGCCAGCAGTCTGGCGGGGTCAAACGGTGAAAAACTGTTTTTT. Protein: CASSLAGSNGEKLFF.

The genes are TRBV5-1 and TRBJ1-2; TRBD1 matches at 7 bases. The CDR3 consists of 16 residues. V trimming: 0 bases; J trimming: 2 bases; junction bases outside the gene matches: 7. Per the germline V gene, CDR1 is SGHRS and CDR2 is YFSETQ. CDR3 loop: CASSLAGRGRNYGYTF. The CDR3 coding sequence is TGCGCCAGCAGCTTGGCCGGGAGGGGGCGAAACTATGGCTACACCTTC.

This chain joins TRBV19 and TRBJ2-1; TRBD2 matches 10 bases. The germline V gene encodes CDR1 LNHDA and CDR2 SQIVND (reference sequence). The J segment lost 4 bases and the V segment lost 7 bases, leaving 13 bases of the junction unmatched. CDR3 length equals 17 residues. The CDR3 protein is CASKGRAGGFAYNEQFF. Written as DNA, the CDR3 is TGTGCCAGTAAAGGAAGAGCGGGGGGGTTCGCGTACAATGAGCAGTTCTTC.